The source of this T cell receptor beta chain is a study of blood T cell repertoires in COVID-19. The table came from immunoSEQ multiplex PCR; TCRdb's copy has only in-frame clones and leaves some out. In the table there are fewer than 110,000 clones, around four fifths of which are singletons. This clone was counted once. The germline gives CDR1 DFQATT, CDR2 SNEGSKA (reference sequence). This CDR3 contains 16 residues. With V trimmed by 3 bases and J by 4 bases, 7 bases remained unmatched. The sequenced sample was peripheral blood. This chain connects TRBV20-1 to TRBJ2-1; 12 bases line up with TRBD2. The TCR sequence derives from a man in his 70s with acute or convalescent COVID-19. CDR3: CSASLGLAGFYNEQFF. The DNA of the CDR3 is TGCAGTGCTAGTCTCGGACTAGCGGGGTTTTACAATGAGCAGTTCTTC.